This T cell receptor (beta chain) emerged from a study of blood T cell repertoires in COVID-19. The trim removed 10 bases at V and 1 base at J, leaving 8 bases unmatched. There are 14 residues in the CDR3. The germline gives CDR1 MDHEN, CDR2 SYDVKM. Some clones are missing from TCRdb's copy, which holds only in-frame ones; the method was immunoSEQ multiplex PCR. The sample includes about 160,000 clones, about 90% of them seen just once. The source is a woman aged 40 to 50 who had been exposed to COVID-19. The rearrangement joins TRBV28 to TRBJ2-7, with 9 bases matching TRBD1. The material sequenced was PBMCs or T cells enriched from blood (not recorded which). As DNA, the CDR3 is TGTGCCATCCCGGGACAGGGCTTTTCCTACGAGCAGTACTTC. It encodes CAIPGQGFSYEQYF.